This T cell receptor (beta chain) was sequenced in a study of blood T cell repertoires in COVID-19. Study overall: The cDNA or gDNA used as material had been derived from T cells, B-cell-depleted T cells, or PBMCs.

The repertoire was sequenced with immunoSEQ multiplex PCR; TCRdb's copy has only in-frame clones and lacks some. The sample lists about 180,000 clones, over 75% occurring once. Those enrolled in Seattle joined during active infection and were followed longitudinally afterward. The CDR3 contains 16 residues. J was trimmed by 2 bases and V by 4 bases; bases with no gene match: 7. Germline lookup yields CDR1 SGHTA and CDR2 FQGTGA. This clone is a singleton in its sample. The TCR was taken from a person aged 65 to 85 with COVID-19, enrolled during active disease. The rearrangement links TRBV7-3 to TRBJ2-2; 7 bases map to TRBD2. Sequenced input: peripheral blood. CDR3 DNA sequence: TGTGCCAGCAGCTCCCTAGCGGAGATCAACACCGGGGAGCTGTTTTTT. As protein: CASSSLAEINTGELFF.